Sequencing of this T cell receptor beta chain was carried out in a study of cytomegalovirus exposure and HLA in healthy donors. PCR used 60 Vbeta primers and 13 Jbeta primers. Data came from immunoSEQ multiplex PCR; TCRdb stores just in-frame clones and leaves some out. The profile covers 100,000 to 150,000 clones, with around three quarters appearing a single time and around 3.5% taken by the ten largest. This clone is deemed medium-sized. Its antigen is unidentified. General observations from the study: Some public TCRs appeared in many individuals, while most sequences were rare. TCR association rates varied by HLA locus in a later analysis, with DRB1 highest and HLA-C lowest. In vitro, a few CMV-associated chains proved specific for CMV antigens.

The V gene's germline CDR1 is MNHNS and CDR2 SASEGT. The CDR3 runs 14 residues. The trim removed 6 bases at V and 0 bases at J, leaving 4 bases unmatched. J is TRBJ1-1 and V is TRBV6-1, with 7 bases matching TRBD1. What was sequenced was PBMCs. The clonotype comes from a man aged 25 to 40 in good health and CMV-seronegative. The CDR3 protein is CASRRDRMNTEAFF. CDR3 in DNA: TGTGCCAGCAGGAGGGACAGAATGAACACTGAAGCTTTCTTT.